Reported below is one T cell receptor (beta chain). The sample is drawn from a study of blood T cell repertoires in COVID-19. Study information: There were acute and convalescent COVID-19 samples, and they came from the United States, Italy and Spain. The analysed material was cDNA or gDNA that came from T cells, B-cell-depleted T cells, or PBMCs.

Using immunoSEQ multiplex PCR, the repertoire was profiled, and TCRdb retains in-frame clones only, with some absent. This table has tens of thousands of clones, about 87% appearing once. This CDR3 has 15 residues. CDR1 MNHEY and CDR2 SMNVEV come from the germline V gene (reference sequence). With V trimmed by 6 bases and J by 3 bases, 11 bases remained unmatched. This sequence joins TRBV27 and TRBJ2-7; 7 bases line up with TRBD2. Sequenced material: peripheral blood. The clonotype comes from a human donor with acute or convalescent COVID-19. The donor label of this sample is uncertain. The CDR3, as DNA: TGTGCCAGCAGGGGACTTGGGGGGGGAAGCTACGAGCAGTACTTC. As protein: CASRGLGGGSYEQYF.